Sequencing of this T cell receptor (beta chain) was carried out in a study of T cell repertoires in cytomegalovirus infection. Looking at the study overall: Use of recently identified HLA-C-restricted and well-studied HLA-B-restricted CMV epitopes was part of the study. Both a matching HLA type and CMV infection were indicated by public TCR beta signatures. Whole-study results and caveats: CMV-specific TCR beta clonotypes restricted by HLA-C were the ones dominating the ex vivo response. Identification of carriers of CMV plus the relevant HLA was achieved through cumulative public TCR beta family frequency.

This clonotype was seen many times. Its antigen is not identified. Using its own MiXCR run on the reads, TCRdb lists one record per CDR3 protein. Among 100,000 to 150,000 distinct CDR3 sequences listed, around 30% were seen once. The CDR3 consists of 16 residues. V dropped 6 bases and J dropped 0 bases, with 15 bases sitting between them. Germline V gene sequence: CDR1 MDHEN, CDR2 SYDVKM. V gene TRBV28 combines with J gene TRBJ1-5; tentatively, D is TRBD1 (5 bases). The source of this sequence is a human donor in good health (CMV status not recorded). Some clones in this sample may be carry-over from other donors' samples. Sequences were derived from CD8+ T cells from cultured PBMCs, sampled from culture after CMV antigen stimulation. The CDR3 region is CASSRGWGVSNQPQHF. The CDR3 DNA is TGTGCCAGCAGCCGGGGCTGGGGGGTTAGCAATCAGCCCCAGCATTTT.